This T cell receptor (beta chain) appears in the sequencing data of a study of T cells in localized non-small cell lung cancer. Study conclusions and caveats: Sequencing involved a lone tumor region, leaving heterogeneity possible. Uninvolved adjacent lung showed the highest T cell clonality, exceeding tumor.

Trimming took 7 bases from V and 2 from J; bases not matched to a gene: 8. Germline lookup yields CDR1 MDHEN and CDR2 SYDVKM. The CDR3 consists of 15 residues. The data were produced by immunoSEQ multiplex PCR, yet TCRdb's version contains in-frame clones alone and is incomplete. The repertoire has fewer than 20,000 clones, around 87% of them found once; the top ten carry under 35%. Regarding this clone: Its antigen is currently unknown.

V gene TRBV28 combines with J gene TRBJ1-2; TRBD1 matches 9 bases. This clonotype was obtained from a male donor aged 60 or over with stage II lung adenocarcinoma. This sample comprised peripheral blood mononuclear cells, obtained before any cancer treatment. CDR3 nucleotide sequence: TGTGCCAGCACGGGAAAAGGGACAGGGAACTATGGCTACACCTTC. Protein: CASTGKGTGNYGYTF.